The rows below give T cell receptor beta chains drawn from one sample of a study of CD8+CD57+ T cells in acquired aplastic anemia. In TCRdb, the reads were re-called with MiXCR into one record per CDR3 protein. The table lists some 190,000 distinct CDR3 sequences, 40% to 50% of them singletons. The sample comprised sorted CD4+, CD8+, or CD8+CD57+ T cells (not recorded which) from PBMCs. The receptors shown here come from a human donor in good health. The CDR3 runs from the conserved cysteine through the conserved F or W. The D gene is left open where the match is weak. Expanded clones get a size class; other rows say once, few or many, or leave the size out.

.	12	TRBV7-9	TRBJ2-7	.	TGTGCCAGCAGCTTAGGAGTCTGCGAGCAGTGCTTC	CASSLGVCEQCF
TRBD1	15	TRBV11-2	TRBJ1-6	once	TGTGCCAGCAGCCGAGTCGGGACAGCCAATTCACCCCTCCACTTT	CASSRVGTANSPLHF
TRBD1	16	TRBV7-9	TRBJ2-3	few	TGTGCCTGGAGTATAGTAACAGGGGCTTGGACAGATACGCAGTATTTT	CAWSIVTGAWTDTQYF
.	13	TRBV20-1	TRBJ2-7	many	TGCAGTGCTAATCACGGGAGTTCTTACGAGCAGTACTTC	CSANHGSSYEQYF
.	14	TRBV7-2	TRBJ1-2	.	TGTGCCAGCAGCCATTCTGGACAGCACTATGGCTACACCTTC	CASSHSGQHYGYTF
.	11	TRBV10-2	TRBJ2-3	.	TGCGCAAGCAGCCTCAAAGATACGCAGTATTTT	CASSLKDTQYF
TRBD2	15	TRBV4-3	TRBJ2-1	many	TGCGCCAGCAGCCACGGGAGGGCCAGGGGCAATGAGCAGTTCTTC	CASSHGRARGNEQFF
.	13	TRBV2	TRBJ2-7	once	TGTGCCAGCAGTGAAAGGGAAGGCCTCGAGCAGTACTTC	CASSEREGLEQYF
.	14	TRBV20-1	TRBJ1-5	many	TGCAGTGCTAGTGCTCTAGGGCGCAATCAGCCCCAGCATTTT	CSASALGRNQPQHF
.	18	TRBV24-1	TRBJ1-3	.	TGTGCCACCAGTGATTGTCGCGGACAATCCAGCTCTGGAAACACCATATATTTT	CATSDCRGQSSSGNTIYF
.	17	TRBV5-1	TRBJ2-5	.	TGCGCCAGCAGCTTGGGTACTGGGGGGGGGGCACAAGAGACCCAGTACTTC	CASSLGTGGGAQETQYF
.	13	TRBV7-3	TRBJ2-2	.	TGTGCCAGCAGCTTAACGACCGCCGGGGAGCTGTTTTTT	CASSLTTAGELFF
.	15	TRBV12-5	TRBJ2-3	many	TGTGCTAGTGGTCGGGACGGAGGCTTCACAGATACGCAGTATTTT	CASGRDGGFTDTQYF
.	13	TRBV19	TRBJ2-5	few	TGTGCCAGTAGTAGCACAGGAGCTGAGACCCAGTACTTC	CASSSTGAETQYF
.	14	TRBV24-1	TRBJ2-5	.	TGTGCCACCAGTGATTCCGACAGCCAAGAGACCCAGTACTTC	CATSDSDSQETQYF
.	13	TRBV27	TRBJ2-7	many	TGTGCCAGCAGCGACTGGGGTTCCTACGAGCAGTACTTC	CASSDWGSYEQYF
TRBD1	15	TRBV5-5	TRBJ2-7	many	TGTGCCAGCAGCCAGGGACAGGAGACCTCCTACGAGCAGTACTTC	CASSQGQETSYEQYF
TRBD1	15	TRBV12-3/TRBV12-4	TRBJ1-1	.	TGTGCCAGCAGACGACAGGGAGGTGGGAACACTGAAGCTTTCTTT	CASRRQGGGNTEAFF
.	14	TRBV24-1	TRBJ2-7	few	TGTGCCACACGAAGAGGCAGGGGAGACTACGAGCAGTACTTC	CATRRGRGDYEQYF
.	17	TRBV12-3/TRBV12-4	TRBJ1-1	many	TGTGCCAGCAGTTCAAGGAAGGGGGGGCCACGGAGCACTGAAGCTTTCTTT	CASSSRKGGPRSTEAFF
TRBD1	16	TRBV9	TRBJ2-2	many	TGTGCCAGCAGCGGAGGGACGGGACAGTCAACCGGGGAGCTGTTTTTT	CASSGGTGQSTGELFF
.	11	TRBV24-1	TRBJ2-1	.	TGTGCCACCATGGTCAGGAATGAGCAGTTCTTC	CATMVRNEQFF
.	14	TRBV29-1	TRBJ2-7	.	TGCAGCGTTGAAGATGGGACCTACTCCTACGAGCAGTACTTC	CSVEDGTYSYEQYF
TRBD1	16	TRBV11-1	TRBJ1-6	once	TGTGCCAGCAGCTTAAAATCAGGGGGGTATAATTCACCCCTCCACTTT	CASSLKSGGYNSPLHF
.	14	TRBV19	TRBJ1-2	.	TGTGCCAGTAGTAGGCAGGCGGCTTTGGATGGCTACACCTTC	CASSRQAALDGYTF
TRBD2	13	TRBV2	TRBJ2-7	.	TGTGCCAGCAGTGCAGAAACTAGCGGCGAGCAGTACTTC	CASSAETSGEQYF
.	15	TRBV6-2/TRBV6-3	TRBJ2-7	.	.	CASSVAGGTPYDQCF
.	15	TRBV6-2/TRBV6-3	TRBJ1-5	.	TGTGCCAGCAGTTACTTTGGGCTTAGCAATCAGCCCCAGCATTTT	CASSYFGLSNQPQHF
.	14	TRBV24-1	TRBJ2-3	few	TGTGCCAGCACCGCGAGGGGTAGCACAGATACGCAGTATTTT	CASTARGSTDTQYF
.	14	TRBV7-3	TRBJ1-2	.	TGTGCCAGCAGCTCCGACAGCGGAGACTATGGCTACACCTTC	CASSSDSGDYGYTF
TRBD2	16	TRBV20-1	TRBJ2-5	few	TGCAGTGCTAGAGATCTGGGTAGCGGGGACCAAGAGACCCAGTACTTC	CSARDLGSGDQETQYF
.	13	TRBV5-8	TRBJ2-5	many	TGTGCCAGCAGCTTCGTTGGGAGGGAGACCCAGTACTTC	CASSFVGRETQYF
.	16	TRBV15	TRBJ2-6	few	TGTGCCACCAGCAGCTACCAACGATCTGGGGCCAACGTCCTGACTTTC	CATSSYQRSGANVLTF
.	12	TRBV12-3/TRBV12-4	TRBJ1-2	.	TGTGCCAGCACCCCGAGAGGAATCGGCTACACCTTC	CASTPRGIGYTF
.	11	TRBV9	TRBJ1-1	.	TGCGCCAGCAGCCAGGTGACTGAAGCTTTCTTT	CASSQVTEAFF
.	14	TRBV29-1	TRBJ2-7	few	TGCAGCGTCTATCGGGACTCAAGCTCCTACGAGCAGTACTTC	CSVYRDSSSYEQYF
.	12	TRBV20-1	TRBJ2-7	many	TGCAGTGCTAGACAGGCCTCCTACGAGCAGTACTTC	CSARQASYEQYF
.	12	TRBV29-1	TRBJ2-5	.	TGCAGCGTTGAAACGGGGGGCAGTGGCCAGTACTTC	CSVETGGSGQYF
.	14	TRBV24-1	TRBJ2-1	many	TGTGCCACCAGTGGTACGGCGATGAGGAATGAGCAGTTCTTC	CATSGTAMRNEQFF
TRBD1	13	TRBV2	TRBJ2-3	few	TGTGCCAGCAATGGACAGGGTCTGGATACGCAGTATTTT	CASNGQGLDTQYF
TRBD2	14	TRBV5-4	TRBJ2-3	.	TGTGCCGGCAGCTTGGGGGGGTGGGGAGATACGCAGTATTTT	CAGSLGGWGDTQYF
.	12	TRBV9	TRBJ1-1	.	TGTGCCAGTGCGGGAGAGTACACTGAAGCTTTCTTT	CASAGEYTEAFF
TRBD2	16	TRBV12-3/TRBV12-4	TRBJ2-3	many	TGTGCCAGCAGCCTAGGACTAGCGGGAGCAGCAGATACGCAGTATTTT	CASSLGLAGAADTQYF
TRBD1	16	TRBV10-3	TRBJ2-3	.	TGTGCCATCAGTAACCACATCCCCGGGACAGGTGGCACGCAGTATTTT	CAISNHIPGTGGTQYF
.	14	TRBV24-1	TRBJ2-2	.	TGTGCCACCAGTGATTCGGGGGACACCGGGGAGCTGTTTTTT	CATSDSGDTGELFF
.	14	TRBV5-4	TRBJ2-7	.	TGTGCCAGCAGCCCGTCGGAAGGGCTGGGGGAGCAGTACTTC	CASSPSEGLGEQYF
.	14	TRBV6-5	TRBJ2-1	.	TGTGCCAGCAGTTACTCTAGGCGGTCCAATGAGCAGTTCTTC	CASSYSRRSNEQFF
TRBD2	15	TRBV19	TRBJ2-1	.	TGTGCCAGTAGTATATCACTAGCGGTTTACAATGAGCAGTTCTTC	CASSISLAVYNEQFF
.	17	TRBV24-1	TRBJ2-5	many	TGTGCCACCAGTGACCCGACTAGTGGGAGAGGGGCAGAGACCCAGTACTTC	CATSDPTSGRGAETQYF
.	15	TRBV9	TRBJ2-5	many	TGTGCCAGCAGCGATCTAGCGACAGGAGGGGGGACCCAGTACTTC	CASSDLATGGGTQYF
.	14	TRBV7-3	TRBJ1-1	many	TGTGCCAGCAGCTTATCACCGGGCTCCTCTGAAGCTTTCTTT	CASSLSPGSSEAFF
TRBD1	14	TRBV7-9	TRBJ2-3	many	TGTGCCAGCAGCGTAAGGTACAGGGGAGATACGCAGTATTTT	CASSVRYRGDTQYF
.	18	TRBV20-1	TRBJ2-6	many	TGCAGTGCTAGAGATGGGCAGTCATCAGGGACTGGGGCCAACGTCCTGACTTTC	CSARDGQSSGTGANVLTF
.	13	TRBV15	TRBJ2-1	.	TGTGCCACCCGGGGGCTAGGCTACAATGAGCAGTTCTTC	CATRGLGYNEQFF
.	13	TRBV28	TRBJ2-4	.	TGTGCCAGCAGTTCCCCGGGGGCAAACATTCAGTACTTC	CASSSPGANIQYF